This is a list of T cell receptor beta chains from one sample in a study of immune evolution from preneoplasia to lung adenocarcinoma. Clones were sequenced by immunoSEQ multiplex PCR, and TCRdb holds only the in-frame ones, with some missing. The sample lists fewer than 14,000 clones; approximately 77% were seen once. Sample: FFPE minimally invasive lung adenocarcinoma tissue. The receptors were sampled from a person between 65 and 79 years old with lung adenocarcinoma. Both conserved end residues are part of each CDR3. D genes are given only for firm matches. Expanded clones get a size class; other rows say once, few or many, or leave the size out.

V	D	J	size	DNA	CDR3
TRBV11-2	TRBD1	TRBJ1-2	NA	TGTGCCAGCAGCTTAGGGACAGGGTATGGCTACACCTTC	CASSLGTGYGYTF
TRBV18	NA	TRBJ1-5	few	TGTGCCAGCTCACCGGGAGGGCTTAGCAATCAGCCCCAGCATTTT	CASSPGGLSNQPQHF
TRBV20-1	NA	TRBJ1-1	NA	TGCAGTGCTAGAGAATACACTGAAGCTTTCTTT	CSAREYTEAFF
TRBV13	TRBD2	TRBJ2-1	NA	TGTGCCAGCAGCTTAAGGAGCGGGAGGTCGGGCTACAATGAGCAGTTCTTC	CASSLRSGRSGYNEQFF
TRBV2	TRBD1	TRBJ2-2	few	TGTGCCAGCGGACAGGTCCGGGAGCTGTTTTTT	CASGQVRELFF
TRBV6-6	NA	TRBJ1-5	NA	TGTGCCAGCAGTTACGGGAGTCAGCCCCAGCATTTT	CASSYGSQPQHF
TRBV6-4	TRBD2	TRBJ2-2	NA	TGTGCCAGCAGTGATGCGGGGGGGACCGGGGAGCTGTTTTTT	CASSDAGGTGELFF
TRBV30	NA	TRBJ2-1	NA	TGTGCCTGGAGTGATTTCGGCTCCTACAATGAGCAGTTCTTC	CAWSDFGSYNEQFF
TRBV27	TRBD2	TRBJ2-3	NA	TGTGCCAGCAGTCCATTTACTAGCGGGAGGACCTCCCGGGATACGCAGTATTTT	CASSPFTSGRTSRDTQYF
TRBV30	TRBD1	TRBJ1-2	NA	TGTGCCCTGCCCGGGACAGTACTTGGCTACACCTTC	CALPGTVLGYTF
TRBV4-1	TRBD1	TRBJ2-2	NA	TGCGCCAGCAGCCTCCTATACTCCGGGACAGCGAACACCGGGGAGCTGTTTTTT	CASSLLYSGTANTGELFF
TRBV10-3	NA	TRBJ2-3	NA	TGTGCCATCAGTAGTACCGATACGCAGTATTTT	CAISSTDTQYF
TRBV7-8	TRBD1	TRBJ1-1	NA	TGTGCCAGCAGCCTAAGGGACAGGGGTTCGAACACTGAAGCTTTCTTT	CASSLRDRGSNTEAFF
TRBV6-6	NA	TRBJ1-1	NA	TGTGCCAGCACTTTCGGGGACACTGAAGCTTTCTTT	CASTFGDTEAFF
TRBV27	TRBD1	TRBJ1-5	NA	TGTGCCAGCAGTTTACAGGGGGTTTGGAATCAGCCCCAGCATTTT	CASSLQGVWNQPQHF
TRBV9	TRBD2	TRBJ2-3	few	TGTGCCAGCAGCGCGGGGGGTGGGCCAGATACGCAGTATTTT	CASSAGGGPDTQYF
TRBV28	TRBD1	TRBJ1-2	NA	TGTGCCAGCAGTCTCCAGGGACAGGTCTATGGCTACACCTTC	CASSLQGQVYGYTF
TRBV2	NA	TRBJ1-5	NA	TGTGCCAGCAGTGAACAAGGGCTGGGGGGCAATCAGCCCCAGCATTTT	CASSEQGLGGNQPQHF
TRBV7-9	NA	TRBJ2-3	NA	TGTGCCAGCAGCTCTTGGTCTAACTGGGATACGCAGTATTTT	CASSSWSNWDTQYF
TRBV4-1	NA	TRBJ1-4	NA	TGCGCCAGCAGCCAAGGACATTTTGAAAAACTGTTTTTT	CASSQGHFEKLFF
TRBV5-1	NA	TRBJ1-1	NA	TGCGCCAGCAGCTTGGACCCGGGGAACACTGAAGCTTTCTTT	CASSLDPGNTEAFF
TRBV27	NA	TRBJ1-4	NA	TGTGCCAGCAGTTCACCCCGGGATTCGGGGGCCTGGGGAAAACTGTTTTTT	CASSSPRDSGAWGKLFF
TRBV7-2	NA	TRBJ2-3	NA	TGTGCCAGCGAGGCTGGGGGGGCCAGAGATACGCAGTATTTT	CASEAGGARDTQYF
TRBV11-2	NA	TRBJ2-3	NA	TGTGCCAGCAGCTCCTTGCTTCCGGGGAATACGCAGTATTTT	CASSSLLPGNTQYF
TRBV4-1	TRBD1	TRBJ2-1	NA	TGCGCCAGCAGCCAAGAGGGGTTAGACAGGGTCCTTGGAGAGCAGTTCTTC	CASSQEGLDRVLGEQFF
TRBV5-1	TRBD1	TRBJ1-1	NA	TGCGCCAGCTCCCTCGGAGGGGGCCTGAACACTGAAGCTTTCTTT	CASSLGGGLNTEAFF
TRBV9	TRBD1	TRBJ1-4	NA	TGTGCCAGCAGCGTTTATGGGACAGGGTTGGGGGGTAATGAAAAACTGTTTTTT	CASSVYGTGLGGNEKLFF
TRBV7-9	NA	TRBJ2-2	NA	TGTGCCAGCAGCTTATCCTTCTGGGACGGACTTCGCCGTACCGGGGAGCTGTTTTTT	CASSLSFWDGLRRTGELFF
TRBV5-5	NA	TRBJ1-1	NA	TGTGCCAGCAGCGGGTACACTGAAGCTTTCTTT	CASSGYTEAFF
TRBV9	NA	TRBJ1-2	NA	TGTGCCAGCAGCGTAGGGGGGAGTCTTCGGTATGGCTACACCTTC	CASSVGGSLRYGYTF
TRBV10-2	TRBD1	TRBJ1-2	NA	TGCGCCAGCAGTGAGGGGGACAGGGCGTATGGCTACACCTTC	CASSEGDRAYGYTF
TRBV5-6	NA	TRBJ1-1	NA	TGTGCCAGCAGCGAAGGCTGGGGACGGAACACTGAAGCTTTCTTT	CASSEGWGRNTEAFF
TRBV4-1	TRBD2	TRBJ2-1	NA	TGCGCCAGCAGCACAACTAGCGGAGAGCAGTTCTTC	CASSTTSGEQFF
TRBV10-2	NA	TRBJ2-3	NA	TGCGCCAGCAGCCCGACTACAGATACGCAGTATTTT	CASSPTTDTQYF
TRBV28	NA	TRBJ1-2	NA	TGTGCCAGCAGTCTACATAGGACGGGATGGGGCTACACCTTC	CASSLHRTGWGYTF
TRBV15	TRBD2	TRBJ2-3	NA	TGTGCCACCAGCAGAGTAGAAGCGGGGGGGCCGGATACGCAGTATTTT	CATSRVEAGGPDTQYF
TRBV7-8	TRBD2	TRBJ2-1	few	TGTGCCAGCAGCTTATTCGTCATGGCGGGAGTATCATACAATGAGCAGTTCTTC	CASSLFVMAGVSYNEQFF
TRBV9	NA	TRBJ1-2	NA	TGTGCCAGCAGCGTAGCCCACCGGCGGGCAAACTATGGCTACACCTTC	CASSVAHRRANYGYTF
TRBV19	NA	TRBJ2-1	NA	TGTGCCAGTAGCCTTGGGGGACGGAACTACAATGAGCAGTTCTTC	CASSLGGRNYNEQFF
TRBV2	TRBD1	TRBJ1-1	NA	TGTGCCAGCAGTCGACAGGGGTTAAACACTGAAGCTTTCTTT	CASSRQGLNTEAFF
TRBV29-1	TRBD2	TRBJ2-2	NA	TGCAGCGTTATTCTAGCGGGCTCCACCGGGGAGCTGTTTTTT	CSVILAGSTGELFF
TRBV14	NA	TRBJ1-1	NA	TGTGCCAGCAGCCAAGAAGGGGGGACGACTGAAGCTTTCTTT	CASSQEGGTTEAFF